This T cell receptor beta chain comes out of a study of T cells after yellow fever vaccination. TCRdb recomputed calls from the 5' RACE reads with MiXCR, one row per CDR3 protein. Here the sample spans about 260,000 distinct CDR3 sequences, roughly 5.2% being singletons. This clonotype was found many times. Source: CD4+ T cells sorted from PBMCs, taken on the day of the yellow fever booster vaccination. The TCR sequence derives from a young man who received the YFV17D yellow fever vaccine.

DNA for the CDR3: TGCGCCAGCAGCCACCACGGGCCTAGAGGCAATTACGAAGAGACCCAGTACTTC. Its protein is CASSHHGPRGNYEETQYF. The chain links TRBV4-3 to TRBJ2-5; D remains unclear. Germline V lookup: CDR1 LGHNA, CDR2 YSLEER. Between the trimmed V and J ends, which lost 3 bases and 3 bases, there was a span of 23 bases. The CDR3 extends over 18 amino acids.